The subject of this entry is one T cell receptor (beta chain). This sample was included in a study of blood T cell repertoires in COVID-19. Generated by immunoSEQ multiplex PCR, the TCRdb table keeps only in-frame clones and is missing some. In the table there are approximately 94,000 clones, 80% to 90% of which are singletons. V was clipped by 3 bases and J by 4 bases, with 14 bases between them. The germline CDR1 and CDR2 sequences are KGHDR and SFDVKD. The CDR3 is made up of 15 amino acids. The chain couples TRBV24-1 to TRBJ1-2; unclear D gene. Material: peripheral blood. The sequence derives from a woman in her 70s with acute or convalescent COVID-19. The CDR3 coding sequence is TGTGCCACCAGTGATCCCACTGCGGGGATCTATGGCTACACCTTC. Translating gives CATSDPTAGIYGYTF.